Following are 20 T cell receptor beta chains from one sample sequenced in a study of T cell clonality in common variable immunodeficiency. Repertoires were generated with immunoSEQ multiplex PCR, while TCRdb's copy carries only in-frame clones and drops some. The table lists about 37,000 clones, with no singletons. Source material: peripheral blood mononuclear cells. The origin of the receptors is a person aged 18-69 years in good health.

Details on this clone: The sequence runs out 3 residues before the end of the CDR3; the remainder is reconstructed from the germline J gene. V usage is TRBV10-1 and J usage is TRBJ2-1; 7 nucleotides match TRBD2. This CDR3 contains 15 residues. The germline CDR1 and CDR2 sequences are WNHNN and SYGVQD (reference sequence). V lost 2 bases and J lost 5; bases outside the gene matches: 6. The CDR3 bases that were read are TGCGCCAGCAGTGAGACGGCTAGCGGAAACAATGAG. It yields the protein CASSETASGNNE. The whole CDR3 region reads CASSETASGNNEQFF.

The sample holds many counts of this clone. From the germline J gene comes the end of the CDR3, since the read stops 3 residues before it. This sequence joins TRBV7-9 and TRBJ2-5, with a possible D match to TRBD1 (5 bases). The CDR3 contains 14 residues. V dropped 1 base and J dropped 5 bases, with 11 bases sitting between them. CDR1 and CDR2 from the germline V gene are SEHNR and FQNEAQ (reference sequence). The CDR3 DNA, read in part, is TGTGCCAGCAGCTTAGTTACTGGGGCGGAGACC. It encodes CASSLVTGAET. The full CDR3 reads CASSLVTGAETQYF.

This clone turned up a few times. The sequenced fragment ends 3 residues before the CDR3 boundary, so the rest is inferred from the germline J gene. The rearrangement links TRBV7-9 to TRBJ1-2; 7 bases match TRBD1. Germline V CDR1 and CDR2: SEHNR, FQNEAQ (reference sequence). CDR3 length: 14 amino acids. The CDR3 loop is CASSLGQGDVDYTF. The CDR3 bases that were read are TGTGCCAGCAGCTTAGGACAGGGTGACGTTGAC. Supplemented by reference TRBV7-9 and TRBJ1-2, the full variable domain reads DTGVSQNPRHKITKRGQNVTFRCDPISEHNRLYWYRQTLGQGPEFLTYFQNEAQLEKSRLLSDRFSAERPKGSFSTLEIQRTEQGDSAMYLCASSLGQGDVDYTFGSGTRLTVV.

This clone appeared many times. The read stops 3 residues short of the end of the CDR3; the missing end is completed from the germline J gene. This chain uses TRBV30 with TRBJ1-5; D might be TRBD1 (6 bases). The CDR3 runs to 13 residues. Germline V gene lookup returns CDR1 GTSNPN and CDR2 SVGIG (reference sequence). Trimming shortened V by 2 bases and J by 6 bases, and 11 bases separated the two germline ends. The covered CDR3 bases are TGTGCCTGGAGTAAGACAGGAGGTCAGCCC. This gives the protein CAWSKTGGQP. The CDR3, in full, reads CAWSKTGGQPQHF.

A word on this clone: The read gets to within 3 residues of the CDR3 end, and the germline J gene fills in the rest. The chain has TRBV10-2 and TRBJ1-5; D ambiguous. Germline CDR1 WSHSY, CDR2 SAAADI. This CDR3 region has 15 residues. The CDR3 loop reads CASSDPTLYRSPQHF. The CDR3 DNA, read in part, is TGCGCCAGCAGTGATCCGACTCTCTATCGATCCCCC.

This clone was seen ten or more times. The read comes to an end 3 residues before the CDR3 does, leaving the germline J gene to fill in the end. The chain is built from TRBV20-1 and TRBJ2-7; TRBD2 matches 8 bases. V lost 4 bases and J lost 5; bases outside the gene matches: 7. The CDR3 runs to 13 residues. CDR1 DFQATT and CDR2 SNEGSKA come from the germline V gene (reference sequence). CDR3 DNA, as far as it was read: TGCAGTGCTACTCCCGGGACTAGGGACGAG. The encoded protein is CSATPGTRDE. The complete CDR3 sequence is CSATPGTRDEQYF.

This clone was found a few times. The CDR3 goes on 3 residues after the read ends, and that part is filled in from the germline J gene. The rearrangement links TRBV18 to TRBJ1-2; D not certain. The CDR3 extends over 15 amino acids. From germline, CDR1 is KGHSH and CDR2 LQKENI. This CDR3 is CASSPLAGDTDTYTF. The part of the CDR3 DNA that was read is TGTGCCAGCTCACCGCTAGCGGGAGACACTGATACC.

This clone was observed many times. The read halts 3 residues ahead of the CDR3 end, with the missing end drawn from the germline J gene. V and J are TRBV28 and TRBJ1-4; D is possibly TRBD1 (6 bases). The CDR3 totals 16 residues. Trimming left V 7 bases short and J 4 bases short, with 19 bases between. In germline, CDR1 is MDHEN, CDR2 SYDVKM. Incomplete CDR3 DNA: TGTGCCAGCACCGTTGGGGCAGGGGATAGTAATGAAAAA. Amino acids: CASTVGAGDSNEK. The entire CDR3 protein is CASTVGAGDSNEKLFF. Full variable domain (rest looked up from reference TRBV28 and TRBJ1-4): DVKVTQSSRYLVKRTGEKVFLECVQDMDHENMFWYRQDPGLGLRLIYFSYDVKMKEKGDIPEGYSVSREKKERFSLILESASTNQTSMYLCASTVGAGDSNEKLFFGSGTQLSVL.

Many counts were recorded for this clone. The sequence runs out 3 residues before the end of the CDR3; the remainder is reconstructed from the germline J gene. The V call is TRBV20-1, the J call TRBJ1-5; D gene unclear. The CDR3 is 16 residues long. Germline V gives CDR1 DFQATT, CDR2 SNEGSKA (reference sequence). The V gene lost 4 bases and the J gene lost 0 bases, with 16 bases spanning the gap. CDR3 sequence: CSAILSGSSSNQPQHF. The CDR3 bases that were read are TGCAGTGCTATCTTATCAGGATCCTCTAGCAATCAGCCC.

This clone has a count of ten or more. The CDR3 extends 3 residues past the end of the read, so its final part is completed from the germline J gene. This chain uses TRBV12-3 or TRBV12-4 with TRBJ1-1; D gene uncertain. The CDR3 loop spans 15 amino acids. The V end was cut by 3 bases, the J end by 1 base, with 12 bases between. The CDR3 here is CASSFFSRPNTEAFF. Incomplete CDR3 DNA: TGTGCCAGCAGTTTTTTTTCCAGGCCGAACACTGAA.

This clone was seen at least ten times. This CDR3 is CASSEGSGGAETQYF. Incomplete CDR3 DNA: TGTGCCAGCAGTGAAGGATCAGGGGGCGCAGAGACC. The V gene is TRBV6-1, the J gene TRBJ2-5; 8 bases fit TRBD1. The read terminates 3 residues before the CDR3 end, so the remaining end is supplied by the germline J gene. Losses at the gene ends were 1 base for V and 4 bases for J; bases not matched to a gene: 5. The CDR3 sequence is 15 residues long. Germline V lookup: CDR1 MNHNS, CDR2 SASEGT.

This clone was recorded many times. The DNA ends 3 residues before the CDR3 does, and the rest of the CDR3 is filled in from the germline J gene. The chain employs TRBV5-1 and TRBJ1-3, with D perhaps matching TRBD1 (6 bases). CDR3 length equals 14 residues. Germline V gives CDR1 SGHRS, CDR2 YFSETQ. V dropped 3 bases and J dropped 2 bases, with 9 bases sitting between them. The chain's CDR3 is CASSSTGPGNTIYF. The sequenced part of the CDR3 DNA is TGCGCCAGCAGCTCGACAGGCCCTGGAAACACC.

The table lists this clone with many counts. The missing CDR3 end, 3 residues past where the read stops, is filled in from the germline J gene. The rearrangement uses TRBV5-4 and TRBJ2-1, with a possible D match to TRBD1 (6 bases). Deletions cut 6 bases from V and 9 bases from J, with 16 bases between. The CDR3 runs to 13 residues. Germline V gene lookup returns CDR1 SGHNT and CDR2 YYREEE (reference sequence). The covered CDR3 bases are TGTGCCAGCACCTCGAACACAGGGCTTGAG. This sequence encodes CASTSNTGLE. The full-length CDR3 reads as CASTSNTGLEQFF.

This clone was found many times. The read is 3 residues too short to cover the CDR3 end, so that end is filled in from the germline J gene. V usage is TRBV18 and J usage is TRBJ1-2; D not certain. This CDR3 has 14 residues. The V gene lost 4 bases and the J gene lost 6 bases, with 15 bases spanning the gap. Germline CDR1 is KGHSH and CDR2 is LQKENI. The sequenced part of the CDR3 DNA is TGTGCCAGCTCACAAACGGACTCCAACAATGGC. Amino acids: CASSQTDSNNG. The whole CDR3 protein is CASSQTDSNNGYTF.

This clone was recorded many times. The read stops 3 residues short of the end of the CDR3; the missing end is completed from the germline J gene. The V call is TRBV2, the J call TRBJ2-2; 8 positions match TRBD1. This CDR3 comprises 14 residues. Per the germline V gene, CDR1 is SNHLY and CDR2 is FYNNEI. V was pared by 4 bases and J by 5 bases, with 3 bases of the junction left unmatched. The CDR3 DNA, read in part, is TGTGCCAGCAGTGCAAGGACAGGGACCGGGGAG. Protein product: CASSARTGTGE. The entire CDR3 sequence reads CASSARTGTGELFF.

This clone was counted at least ten times. From the germline J gene comes the end of the CDR3, since the read stops 3 residues before it. The chain joins TRBV11-3 to TRBJ2-3, with D hard to call. This CDR3 has 13 residues. Germline CDR1 reads SGHNT; CDR2 reads YENEEA. V was shortened by 4 bases and J by 4 bases, with 9 bases between the two germline ends. CDR3 loop: CASSSTPADTQYF. The sequenced part of the CDR3 DNA is TGTGCCAGCAGCTCGACTCCCGCAGATACG. Combining the CDR3 with reference TRBV11-3 and TRBJ2-3 gives the whole variable domain EAGVVQSPRYKIIEKKQPVAFWCNPISGHNTLYWYLQNLGQGPELLIRYENEEAVDDSQLPKDRFSAERLKGVDSTLKIQPAELGDSAVYLCASSSTPADTQYFGPGTRLTVL.

This clone was found many times. The read stops 3 residues short of the end of the CDR3; the missing end is completed from the germline J gene. The same CDR3 is also encoded by other DNA sequences in this sample. This sequence joins TRBV20-1 and TRBJ2-3, with 13 bases aligning to TRBD2. CDR3 size: 14 residues. Germline V gene sequence: CDR1 DFQATT, CDR2 SNEGSKA (reference sequence). The J segment lost 3 bases and the V segment lost 6 bases, leaving 3 bases of the junction unmatched. The CDR3 loop is CSARTSGRTDTQYF. CDR3 DNA, as far as it was read: TGCAGTGCGCGGACTAGCGGGAGAACAGATACG.

This clone was picked up many times. The read halts 3 residues ahead of the CDR3 end, with the missing end drawn from the germline J gene. This sequence joins TRBV10-3 and TRBJ2-7; D gene uncertain. Trimming cost V 2 bases and J 3 bases, with 8 bases left between them. The CDR3 runs to 13 residues. Looked up from germline, CDR1 is ENHRY and CDR2 is SYGVKD. CDR3 bases read: TGTGCCATCAGTGAGGTAACTGGCTACGAG. Translation gives CAISEVTGYE. The entire CDR3 reads CAISEVTGYEQYF.

Concerning this clone: The read is 3 residues too short to cover the CDR3 end, so that end is filled in from the germline J gene. This chain uses TRBV19 with TRBJ2-1, with TRBD2 matching 12 bases. J gave up 8 bases and V 1 base, and 3 bases lay outside the gene matches. Germline CDR1 reads LNHDA; CDR2 reads SQIVND (reference sequence). This CDR3 has 15 amino acids. The DNA read from the CDR3 is TGTGCCAGTAGTATAGGACTAGCGGGAGCGGATGAG. Translating gives CASSIGLAGADE. The whole CDR3 protein reads CASSIGLAGADEQFF.

In its sample, this clone was seen many times. The read terminates 3 residues ahead of where the CDR3 ends, so the germline J gene completes it. The chain is built from TRBV27 and TRBJ2-3, with TRBD2 as a possible D gene (5 bases). CDR1 and CDR2 (germline): MNHEY, SMNVEV (reference sequence). The CDR3 has 13 amino acids. Trimming removed 9 bases from V and 0 bases from J, with 10 bases in between. The CDR3 sequence is CASWRTSTDTQYF. The sequenced part of the CDR3 DNA is TGTGCCAGTTGGCGGACTAGCACAGATACG.